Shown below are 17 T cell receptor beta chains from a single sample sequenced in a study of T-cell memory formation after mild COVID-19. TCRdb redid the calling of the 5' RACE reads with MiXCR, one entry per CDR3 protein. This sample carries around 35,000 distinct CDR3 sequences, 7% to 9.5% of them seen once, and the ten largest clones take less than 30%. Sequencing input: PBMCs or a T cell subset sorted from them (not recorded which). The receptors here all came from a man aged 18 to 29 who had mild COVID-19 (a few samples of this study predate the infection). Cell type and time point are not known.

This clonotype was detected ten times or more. The DNA for the CDR3 is TGTGCCAGTAACCCTCCAGCGCCCAATCAGCCCCAGCATTTT. Translated, it gives CASNPPAPNQPQHF. The V and J genes are TRBV19 and TRBJ1-5; D not certain. Germline V gene sequence: CDR1 LNHDA, CDR2 SQIVND (reference sequence). The V gene lost 7 bases and the J gene lost 3 bases, with 13 bases spanning the gap. The CDR3 runs 14 residues.

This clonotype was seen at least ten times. CDR3 protein: CASSPRFLNTEAFF. The CDR3 coding sequence is TGTGCCAGCAGCCCCAGGTTCCTGAACACTGAAGCTTTCTTT. This rearrangement joins TRBV7-2 to TRBJ1-1; D uncertain. The V gene lost 5 bases and the J gene lost 0 bases, with 10 bases spanning the gap. Germline CDR1 and CDR2: SGHTA and FQGNSA. The length of the CDR3 is 14 residues.

The CDR3 region is CSARATGGWGYTF. CDR3 in DNA: TGCAGTGCTAGAGCAACAGGGGGCTGGGGCTACACCTTC. J is TRBJ1-2 and V is TRBV20-1; 9 nucleotides align to TRBD1. V dropped 1 base and J dropped 8; count of bases not matched to a gene: 5. The CDR3 sequence is 13 residues long. Germline V gene sequence: CDR1 DFQATT, CDR2 SNEGSKA (reference sequence).

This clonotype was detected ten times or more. The CDR3 coding sequence is TGCGCCAGCAGCGCCGGACTAGCGACCTTCTACGAGCAGTACTTC. It translates to CASSAGLATFYEQYF. This chain connects TRBV5-1 to TRBJ2-7; 9 bases map to TRBD2. Trimming at V came to 4 bases and at J to 3 bases, leaving 8 bases not matched to a gene. The germline V gene has CDR1 SGHRS and CDR2 YFSETQ. The CDR3 loop spans 15 amino acids.

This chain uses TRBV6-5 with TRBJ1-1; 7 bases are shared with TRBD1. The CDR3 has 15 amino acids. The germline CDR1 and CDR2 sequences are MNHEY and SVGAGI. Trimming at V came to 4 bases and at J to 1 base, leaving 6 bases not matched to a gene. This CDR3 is CASSSGGNKNTEAFF. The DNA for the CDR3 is TGTGCCAGCAGTTCAGGGGGTAACAAGAACACTGAAGCTTTCTTT.

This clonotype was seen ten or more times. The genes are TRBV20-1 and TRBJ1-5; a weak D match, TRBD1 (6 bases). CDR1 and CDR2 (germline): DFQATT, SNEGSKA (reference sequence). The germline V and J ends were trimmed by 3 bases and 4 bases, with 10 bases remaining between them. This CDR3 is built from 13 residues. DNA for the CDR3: TGCAGTGCTAGCGACAGGCAGAATCAGCCCCAGCATTTT. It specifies CSASDRQNQPQHF.

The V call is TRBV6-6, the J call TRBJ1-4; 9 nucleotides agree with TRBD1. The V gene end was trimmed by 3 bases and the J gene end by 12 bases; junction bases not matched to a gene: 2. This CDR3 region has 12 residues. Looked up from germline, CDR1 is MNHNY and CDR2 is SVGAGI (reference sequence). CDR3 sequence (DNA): TGTGCCAGCAGTTATAGGGACAGGGAACTGTTTTTT. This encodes CASSYRDRELFF.

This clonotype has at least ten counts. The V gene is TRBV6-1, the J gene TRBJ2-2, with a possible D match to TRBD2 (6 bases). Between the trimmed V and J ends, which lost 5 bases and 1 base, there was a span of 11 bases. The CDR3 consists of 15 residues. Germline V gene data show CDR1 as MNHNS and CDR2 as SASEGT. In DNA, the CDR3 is TGTGCCAGCAGTCCCGGGACTTTGAACACCGGGGAGCTGTTTTTT. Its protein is CASSPGTLNTGELFF.

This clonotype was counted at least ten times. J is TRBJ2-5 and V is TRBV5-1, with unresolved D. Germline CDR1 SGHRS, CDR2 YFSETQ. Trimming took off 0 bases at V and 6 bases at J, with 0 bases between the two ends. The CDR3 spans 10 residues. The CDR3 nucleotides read TGCGCCAGCAGCTTGGAGACCCAGTACTTC. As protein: CASSLETQYF. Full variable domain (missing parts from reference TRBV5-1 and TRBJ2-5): KAGVTQTPRYLIKTRGQQVTLSCSPISGHRSVSWYQQTPGQGLQFLFEYFSETQRNKGNFPGRFSGRQFSNSRSEMNVSTLELGDSALYLCASSLETQYFGPGTRLLVL.

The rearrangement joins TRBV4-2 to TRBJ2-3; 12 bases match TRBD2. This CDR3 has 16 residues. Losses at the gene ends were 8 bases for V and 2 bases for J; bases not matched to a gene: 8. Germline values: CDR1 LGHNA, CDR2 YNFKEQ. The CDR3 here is CASGPGLAGYTDTQYF. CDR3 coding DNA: TGTGCCAGCGGCCCGGGACTAGCGGGTTACACAGATACGCAGTATTTT.

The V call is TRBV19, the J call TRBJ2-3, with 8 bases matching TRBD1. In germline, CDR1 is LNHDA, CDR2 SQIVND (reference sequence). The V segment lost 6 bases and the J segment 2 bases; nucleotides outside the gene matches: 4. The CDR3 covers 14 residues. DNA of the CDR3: TGTGCCAGTAGGCACCAGGGGGCCACAGATACGCAGTATTTT. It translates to CASRHQGATDTQYF.

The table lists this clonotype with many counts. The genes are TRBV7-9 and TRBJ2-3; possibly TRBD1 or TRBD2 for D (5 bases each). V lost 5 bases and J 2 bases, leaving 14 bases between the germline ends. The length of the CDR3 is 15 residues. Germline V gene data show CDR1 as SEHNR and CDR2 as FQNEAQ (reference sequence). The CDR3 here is CASSLTSGATDTQYF. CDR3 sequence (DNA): TGTGCCAGCAGCCTAACATCCGGGGCCACAGATACGCAGTATTTT.

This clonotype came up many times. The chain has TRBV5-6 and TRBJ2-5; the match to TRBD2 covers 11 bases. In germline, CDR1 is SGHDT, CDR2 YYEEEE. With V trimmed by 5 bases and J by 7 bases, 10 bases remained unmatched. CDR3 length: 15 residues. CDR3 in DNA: TGTGCCAGCAGGTCAACTAGCGGGGGCTGGGGGACCCAGTACTTC. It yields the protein CASRSTSGGWGTQYF.

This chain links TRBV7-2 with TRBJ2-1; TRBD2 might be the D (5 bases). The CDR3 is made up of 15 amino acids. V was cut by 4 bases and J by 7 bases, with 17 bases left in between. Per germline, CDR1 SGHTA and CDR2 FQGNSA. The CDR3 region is CASSSGLVGGNEQFF. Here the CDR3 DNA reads TGTGCCAGCAGCTCAGGACTTGTCGGAGGAAATGAGCAGTTCTTC. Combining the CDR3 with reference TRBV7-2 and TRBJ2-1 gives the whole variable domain GAGVSQSPSNKVTEKGKDVELRCDPISGHTALYWYRQSLGQGLEFLIYFQGNSAPDKSGLPSDRFSAERTGGSVSTLTIQRTQQEDSAVYLCASSSGLVGGNEQFFGPGTRLTVL.

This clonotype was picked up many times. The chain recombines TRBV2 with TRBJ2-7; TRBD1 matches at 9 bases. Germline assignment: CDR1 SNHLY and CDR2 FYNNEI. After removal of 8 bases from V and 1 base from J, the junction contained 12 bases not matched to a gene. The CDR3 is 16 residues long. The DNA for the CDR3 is TGTGCCAGCGGGTTGCCTCGGGACAGGGATTCCTACGAGCAGTACTTC. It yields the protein CASGLPRDRDSYEQYF.

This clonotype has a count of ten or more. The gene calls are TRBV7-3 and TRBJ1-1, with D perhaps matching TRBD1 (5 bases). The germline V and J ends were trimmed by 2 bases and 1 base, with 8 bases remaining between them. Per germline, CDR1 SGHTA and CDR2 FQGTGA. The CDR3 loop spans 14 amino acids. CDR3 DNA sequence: TGTGCCAGCAGCTTAGGGGGGAAGAACACTGAAGCTTTCTTT. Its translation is CASSLGGKNTEAFF.

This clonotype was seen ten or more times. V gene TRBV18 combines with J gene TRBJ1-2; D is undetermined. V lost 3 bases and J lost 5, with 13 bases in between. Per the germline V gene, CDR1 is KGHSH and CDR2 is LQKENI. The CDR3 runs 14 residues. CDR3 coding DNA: TGTGCCAGCTCACCGTTCGACGAACAGTATGGCTACACCTTC. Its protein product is CASSPFDEQYGYTF.